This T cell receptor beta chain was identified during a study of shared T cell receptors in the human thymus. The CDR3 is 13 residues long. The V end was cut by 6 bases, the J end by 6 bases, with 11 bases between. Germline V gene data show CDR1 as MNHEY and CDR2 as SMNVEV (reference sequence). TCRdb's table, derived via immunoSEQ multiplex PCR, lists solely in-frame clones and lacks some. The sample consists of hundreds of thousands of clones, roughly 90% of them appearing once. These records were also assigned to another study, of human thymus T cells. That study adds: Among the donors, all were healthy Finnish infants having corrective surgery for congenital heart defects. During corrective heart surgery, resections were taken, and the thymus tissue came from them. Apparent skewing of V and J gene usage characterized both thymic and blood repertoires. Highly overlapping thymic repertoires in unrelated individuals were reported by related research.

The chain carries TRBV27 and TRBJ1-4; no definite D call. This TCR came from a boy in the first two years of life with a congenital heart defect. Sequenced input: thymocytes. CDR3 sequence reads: CASSRHLHEKLFF. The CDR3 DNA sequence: TGTGCCAGCAGCCGACACCTACATGAAAAACTGTTTTTT.